Below, 8 T cell receptor beta chains from the same sample are listed, as sequenced in a study of Tregs in tolerant kidney transplant recipients. Sequencing used immunoSEQ multiplex PCR; TCRdb keeps in-frame clones, though not all of them. This sample has over 50,000 clones, with about 86% found just once. Sequencing was done on a sample of CD4+ T cells from blood. These receptors were taken from a human donor in good health.

The chain uses TRBV7-3 and TRBJ2-3, with D perhaps matching TRBD1 (7 bases). The CDR3 is 16 amino acids. V lost 5 bases and J 5 bases, leaving 20 bases between the germline ends. The germline gives CDR1 SGHTA, CDR2 FQGTGA. CDR3 amino acids: CASSPAPTGTRDTQYF. As DNA, the CDR3 is TGTGCCAGCAGCCCAGCCCCGACAGGGACTCGAGATACGCAGTATTTT.

The chain carries TRBV7-8 and TRBJ1-1; TRBD1 matches at 7 bases. V trimming: 3 bases; J trimming: 12 bases; junction bases outside the gene matches: 10. Germline values: CDR1 SGHVS, CDR2 FQNEAQ. The CDR3 is 13 residues long. CDR3 protein: CASSLYRDSQTFF. DNA of the CDR3: TGTGCCAGCAGCTTGTACCGGGACAGCCAAACTTTCTTT.

This clone has only a few counts. This chain uses TRBV11-2 with TRBJ2-1, with a possible D match to TRBD2 (6 bases). The CDR3 totals 17 residues. V shed 4 bases and J shed 8 bases, with 24 bases lying between them. Per the germline V gene, CDR1 is SGHAT and CDR2 is FQNNGV. CDR3 in DNA: TGTGCCAGCAGCTCAGCAAGGGCCGGGAGCCCCTGGGATGAGCAGTTCTTC. This codes for CASSSARAGSPWDEQFF.

The chain carries TRBV6-5 and TRBJ1-1; no definite D call. CDR1 is MNHEY, CDR2 SVGAGI, per germline. Trimming took off 6 bases at V and 5 bases at J, with 10 bases between the two ends. The CDR3 loop spans 12 amino acids. The DNA for the CDR3 is TGTGCCAGCAGCCGAGGGAGGACTGAAGCTTTCTTT. Residues: CASSRGRTEAFF.

The chain couples TRBV5-1 to TRBJ2-4; perhaps TRBD2 as D (6 bases). The CDR3 runs 15 residues. CDR1 SGHRS and CDR2 YFSETQ come from the germline V gene. V shed 4 bases and J shed 6 bases, with 17 bases lying between them. The CDR3 sequence: CASSRWGSGGNIQYF. CDR3 in DNA: TGCGCCAGCAGCCGGTGGGGTAGCGGCGGAAACATTCAGTACTTC.

The chain recombines TRBV5-3 with TRBJ2-3; 8 bases align to TRBD1. TRBV5-3 is an open reading frame whose function is uncertain. The CDR3 is 16 residues long. The J segment lost 6 bases and the V segment lost 1 base, leaving 10 bases of the junction unmatched. CDR3 region: CARSLPSGGPWDTQYF. As DNA, the CDR3 is TGTGCCAGAAGCTTGCCGTCAGGGGGCCCATGGGATACGCAGTATTTT.

J is TRBJ2-7 and V is TRBV7-3; D possibly uses TRBD1 or TRBD2 (6 bases each). The CDR3 has 14 amino acids. CDR1 and CDR2 (germline): SGHTA, FQGTGA. Trimming took off 1 base at V and 4 bases at J, with 11 bases between the two ends. The CDR3 is CASSLRGARYEQYF. CDR3 sequence (DNA): TGTGCCAGCAGCTTAAGGGGGGCGAGGTACGAGCAGTACTTC. Supplemented by reference TRBV7-3 and TRBJ2-7, the full variable domain reads GAGVSQTPSNKVTEKGKYVELRCDPISGHTALYWYRQSLGQGPEFLIYFQGTGAADDSGLPNDRFFAVRPEGSVSTLKIQRTERGDSAVYLCASSLRGARYEQYFGPGTRLTVT.

The V gene is TRBV15, the J gene TRBJ2-5; D gene uncertain. V was clipped by 1 base and J by 0 bases, with 15 bases between them. The V gene's germline CDR1 is LNHNV and CDR2 YYDKDF (reference sequence). The CDR3 covers 17 residues. The CDR3 reads CATSRGNAAAYQETQYF. The CDR3 region has the DNA TGTGCCACCAGCAGAGGAAACGCGGCAGCCTACCAAGAGACCCAGTACTTC.